The TCR beta chain under discussion was sequenced for a study of CD8+ T cells in alopecia areata. For the study at large: Treated patients were given 5 to 10 mg oral tofacitinib twice daily.

CDR1 and CDR2 (germline): LNHDA, SQIVND (reference sequence). V lost 4 bases, J lost 7 bases, and 5 bases stayed unmatched. The CDR3 contains 15 residues. Regarding the study as a whole: Given one nonresponder, whether baseline CD8+ expansion relates to response remains uncertain.

The treatment here: oral pan-JAK inhibitor, 5-10 mg twice daily. A few counts support this clone. Its matching antigen is unknown. In each case, RNA was isolated and then reverse transcribed into cDNA as the sequencing template. Libraries were prepared by immunoSEQ multiplex PCR; TCRdb keeps only in-frame clonotypes and omits some of them. Among about 180,000 clones listed, about half were seen once. The sequence was collected from a human donor with alopecia areata. The chain carries TRBV19 and TRBJ1-6; 9 bases are a match to TRBD1. Sequenced here: CD8+ T cells sorted from blood, sampled around week 54, from a patient treated with tofacitinib. In DNA form, the CDR3 reads TGTGCCAGTAGTACCAGGACAGGGGTGAATTCACCCCTCCACTTT. Translated: CASSTRTGVNSPLHF.